This T cell receptor (beta chain) originates from a study of OX40 agonist ivuxolimab in advanced cancers. Germline V lookup: CDR1 SGHTA, CDR2 FQGNSA. After removal of 4 bases from V and 2 bases from J, the junction contained 4 bases not matched to a gene. This CDR3 contains 15 residues. Clones were read by immunoSEQ multiplex PCR, and TCRdb kept only the in-frame ones, dropping some. The sample lists tens of thousands of clones; around 89% were seen once. This rearrangement joins TRBV7-2 to TRBJ2-7; 11 bases are shared with TRBD1. The receptor was isolated from an adult with an advanced solid tumor such as melanoma, head and neck, liver or kidney cancer. The starting material was CD4+ or CD8+ T cells sorted from blood, obtained in a trial of the OX40 agonist ivuxolimab. The CDR3 loop is CASSYGQGATYEQYF. CDR3 nucleotides: TGTGCCAGCAGCTACGGACAGGGGGCCACCTACGAGCAGTACTTC.